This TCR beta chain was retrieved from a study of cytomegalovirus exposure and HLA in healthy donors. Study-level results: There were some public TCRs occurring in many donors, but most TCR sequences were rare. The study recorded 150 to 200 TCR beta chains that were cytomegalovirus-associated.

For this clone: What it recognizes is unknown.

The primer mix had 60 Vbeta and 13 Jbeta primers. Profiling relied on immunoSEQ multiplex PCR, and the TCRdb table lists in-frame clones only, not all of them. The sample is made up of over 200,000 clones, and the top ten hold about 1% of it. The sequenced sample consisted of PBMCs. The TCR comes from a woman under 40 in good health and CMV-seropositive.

The CDR3 bases are TGCGCCAGCAGTGAACCCGACAGGGGGGATCCCGAGCAGTACTTC. Its translation is CASSEPDRGDPEQYF. V gene TRBV10-2 combines with J gene TRBJ2-7; TRBD1 matches 9 bases. The V and J ends lost 3 bases and 6 bases, in that order; junction bases with no gene match: 9. The germline CDR1 and CDR2 sequences are WSHSY and SAAADI. The CDR3 runs 15 residues.